The next 2 T cell receptor beta chains were all read from a single sample in a study of shared clonotypes between healthy human individuals (dated by TCRdb to the early 2020s). The library was made by the immunoSEQ multiplex PCR assay. The source is immuneACCESS, and TCRdb retained only in-frame sequences with V and J called. Part of the clones is not carried over; for the studies checked, unresolved V genes explain less than half of this, and the remainder is unexplained. Across this sample there are some 690,000 clones, with less than 95% seen only once. The top ten constitute about 34% of the sample. The sample consisted of memory CD8+ T cells from PBMCs. Read against the paper, the sample's cell subset or site label means: CD45RO+ cells pooled with CCR7-negative TemRA cells. Receptors were obtained from a man aged 18-30 years in good health. Some clones in this sample may be carry-over from other donors' samples.

On this clone itself: Other nucleotide sequences in the sample specify the same CDR3. This sequence joins TRBV6-5 and TRBJ1-1, with D uncertain. Germline CDR1 MNHEY, CDR2 SVGAGI. Trimming cost V 5 bases and J 2 bases, with 6 bases left between them. The CDR3 sequence is 12 residues long. The CDR3 loop is CASSPGNTEAFF. Here the CDR3 DNA reads TGTGCCAGCAGTCCGGGAAACACTGAAGCTTTCTTT.

The chain employs TRBV25-1 and TRBJ2-7; TRBD2 is a possible D gene (5 bases). Trimming took 3 bases from V and 3 from J, leaving 18 bases between them. Germline CDR1 and CDR2: MGHDK and SYGVNS. The CDR3 has 16 amino acids. This chain's CDR3 is CASSDGGGLLFYEQYF. The DNA of the CDR3 is TGTGCCAGCAGTGACGGTGGCGGACTTCTTTTCTACGAGCAGTACTTC.